The 20 T cell receptor beta chains below come from one sample, sequenced in a study of control samples from healthy donors and cancer patients. TCRdb's copy holds only in-frame clones and misses some; the assay was immunoSEQ multiplex PCR. This table has around 150,000 clones, just under 95% appearing once. The sequencing input was blood. Source of these receptors: a woman aged 40 to 55 in good health.

CDR3 loop: CASSYPSGGGGTEAFF. The DNA of the CDR3 is TGTGCCAGCAGTTACCCGAGCGGGGGGGGTGGCACTGAAGCTTTCTTT. The gene calls are TRBV6-5 and TRBJ1-1; D possibly corresponds to TRBD1 (5 bases). Germline V gene sequence: CDR1 MNHEY, CDR2 SVGAGI. Trimming took off 2 bases at V and 4 bases at J, with 17 bases between the two ends. This CDR3 has 16 amino acids.

This clone came up once. The chain combines TRBV11-1 with TRBJ2-5; D may be TRBD1 (6 bases). The CDR3 contains 15 residues. The V end was cut by 5 bases, the J end by 5 bases, with 18 bases between. The V gene's germline CDR1 is SGHAT and CDR2 FQDESV (reference sequence). CDR3 nucleotides: TGTGCCAGCAGCCCCCAGGGGTATCGAGGGGAGACCCAGTACTTC. Encoded protein: CASSPQGYRGETQYF.

Only a few counts were recorded for this clone. The chain joins TRBV4-1 to TRBJ2-7; a possible D gene is TRBD2 (6 bases). V dropped 0 bases and J dropped 6 bases, with 15 bases sitting between them. This CDR3 spans 15 amino acids. Germline CDR1 is MGHRA and CDR2 is YSYEKL. CDR3 amino acids: CASSQEGRGGREQYF. DNA for the CDR3: TGCGCCAGCAGCCAAGAGGGGCGGGGAGGACGCGAGCAGTACTTC.

V usage is TRBV3-1 (or the pseudogene TRBV3-2) and J usage is TRBJ1-2; TRBD1 is a possible D gene (6 bases). V dropped 4 bases and J dropped 7 bases, with 22 bases sitting between them. This CDR3 is built from 16 residues. Germline loops: CDR1 LGHDT, CDR2 YNNKEL (reference sequence). The CDR3 sequence: CASSPGSSTGSGGYTF. The CDR3 DNA follows: TGTGCCAGCAGCCCAGGGTCCAGTACAGGGTCTGGTGGCTACACCTTC.

V and J are TRBV27 and TRBJ1-1; TRBD1 matches 7 bases. With 4 bases clipped from V and 4 bases from J, the junction kept 6 bases outside the gene matches. Germline V CDR1 and CDR2: MNHEY, SMNVEV (reference sequence). This CDR3 has 14 amino acids. This chain's CDR3 is CASSSAQGSTEAFF. The DNA for the CDR3 is TGTGCCAGCAGTTCTGCACAGGGGAGCACTGAAGCTTTCTTT.

The chain links TRBV7-3 to TRBJ2-2; D call uncertain. Germline-derived CDR1 and CDR2 are SGHTA and FQGTGA. This CDR3 is built from 15 residues. V gave up 0 bases and J gave up 3 bases, with 8 bases separating them. This CDR3 is CASSLTRQDTGELFF. The CDR3 DNA reads as TGTGCCAGCAGCTTAACGCGGCAGGACACCGGGGAGCTGTTTTTT.

The chain joins TRBV9 to TRBJ1-1, with D unclear. Trimming pared 0 bases from V and 1 base from J, leaving 7 bases between. Looked up from germline, CDR1 is SGDLS and CDR2 is YYNGEE. The CDR3 is 14 amino acids. CDR3 sequence: CASSVDPQNTEAFF. The CDR3 DNA reads TGTGCCAGCAGCGTAGACCCGCAGAACACTGAAGCTTTCTTT.

The chain has TRBV6-6 and TRBJ2-3; TRBD2 matches at 9 bases. The CDR3 extends over 15 amino acids. Trimming took 5 bases from V and 4 from J; bases not matched to a gene: 7. The germline V gene encodes CDR1 MNHNY and CDR2 SVGAGI (reference sequence). CDR3 amino acids: CASSTAGGVADTQYF. CDR3 bases: TGTGCCAGCAGTACAGCGGGAGGAGTTGCAGATACGCAGTATTTT.

This rearrangement joins TRBV11-2 to TRBJ1-1, with unresolved D. The length of the CDR3 is 13 residues. V was pared by 2 bases and J by 4 bases, with 8 bases between. Germline V gene lookup returns CDR1 SGHAT and CDR2 FQNNGV. CDR3 DNA: TGTGCCAGCAGCTTAAACCTAGGCACTGAAGCTTTCTTT. This encodes CASSLNLGTEAFF.

The genes are TRBV6-5 and TRBJ2-5, with unresolved D. Per germline, CDR1 MNHEY and CDR2 SVGAGI. The CDR3 totals 11 residues. V shed 6 bases and J shed 10 bases, with 12 bases lying between them. The DNA for the CDR3 is TGTGCCAGCAGCGCAGGAGTACGCCAGTACTTC. Translated, it gives CASSAGVRQYF.

The chain employs TRBV6-6 and TRBJ1-5, with D unclear. CDR1 is MNHNY and CDR2 is SVGAGI in the germline V gene (reference sequence). Trimming removed 3 bases at V and 0 bases at J, with 12 bases between. The CDR3 has 16 amino acids. For the CDR3, the DNA is TGTGCCAGCAGTTATCGGTTCCCCGGTAGCAATCAGCCCCAGCATTTT. It specifies CASSYRFPGSNQPQHF.

The chain links TRBV19 to TRBJ1-5, with D perhaps TRBD1 (5 bases). This CDR3 region has 15 residues. From germline, CDR1 is LNHDA and CDR2 SQIVND (reference sequence). V gave up 5 bases and J gave up 4 bases, with 15 bases separating them. The CDR3 is CASSADTRRNQPQHF. For the CDR3, the DNA is TGTGCCAGTAGTGCGGACACCCGTCGGAATCAGCCCCAGCATTTT. Filled out from reference TRBV19 and TRBJ1-5, the complete variable domain reads DGGITQSPKYLFRKEGQNVTLSCEQNLNHDAMYWYRQDPGQGLRLIYYSQIVNDFQKGDIAEGYSVSREKKESFPLTVTSAQKNPTAFYLCASSADTRRNQPQHFGDGTRLSIL.

V gene TRBV11-1 combines with J gene TRBJ1-1; D unresolved. Between the trimmed V and J ends, which lost 5 bases and 1 base, there was a span of 14 bases. The CDR3 runs 15 residues. Looked up from germline, CDR1 is SGHAT and CDR2 is FQDESV (reference sequence). CDR3 amino acids: CASSGRAEGNTEAFF. The DNA of the CDR3 is TGTGCCAGCAGCGGCCGGGCCGAAGGGAACACTGAAGCTTTCTTT.

The chain uses TRBV3-1 (or the pseudogene TRBV3-2) and TRBJ2-1; D is tentatively TRBD1 or TRBD2 (6 bases each). Germline V gives CDR1 LGHDT, CDR2 YNNKEL (reference sequence). CDR3 length: 14 residues. V lost 1 base and J lost 6, with 10 bases in between. The CDR3 DNA is TGTGCCAGCAGCCAAGCGGGGGCGGCCAATGAGCAGTTCTTC. Translating it yields CASSQAGAANEQFF.

This rearrangement joins TRBV5-8 to TRBJ2-3; D is possibly TRBD1 or TRBD2 (5 bases each). CDR3 length: 15 amino acids. In germline, CDR1 is SGHTS, CDR2 YDEGEE. V dropped 4 bases and J dropped 3 bases, with 15 bases sitting between them. The DNA for the CDR3 is TGTGCCAGCAGCCCGGGGACCGTTGTAACAGATACGCAGTATTTT. Its protein is CASSPGTVVTDTQYF.

This chain uses TRBV5-1 with TRBJ1-1; 9 bases map to TRBD1. The germline gives CDR1 SGHRS, CDR2 YFSETQ. CDR3 length: 14 residues. Trimming cost V 7 bases and J 5 bases; bases outside gene matches: 9. For the CDR3, the DNA is TGCGCCAGCGGGGACAGGGTTGAAGGAACTGAAGCTTTCTTT. Translation: CASGDRVEGTEAFF. Drawing the rest from reference TRBV5-1 and TRBJ1-1, the complete variable domain is KAGVTQTPRYLIKTRGQQVTLSCSPISGHRSVSWYQQTPGQGLQFLFEYFSETQRNKGNFPGRFSGRQFSNSRSEMNVSTLELGDSALYLCASGDRVEGTEAFFGQGTRLTVV.

The V and J genes are TRBV5-1 and TRBJ2-2; the D call may be TRBD1 or TRBD2 (5 bases each). This CDR3 comprises 16 residues. V was pared by 2 bases and J by 2 bases, with 13 bases between. Germline lookup yields CDR1 SGHRS and CDR2 YFSETQ. CDR3 in DNA: TGCGCCAGCAGCTTATACCAGGGACCTAACACCGGGGAGCTGTTTTTT. Residues: CASSLYQGPNTGELFF.

Notes on this clone: This same CDR3 is encoded by further DNA sequences in the sample. The V and J genes are TRBV18 and TRBJ1-2; no reliable D call. This CDR3 region has 13 residues. The germline CDR1 and CDR2 sequences are KGHSH and LQKENI. Between the trimmed V and J ends, which lost 3 bases and 1 base, there was a span of 6 bases. CDR3 DNA sequence: TGTGCCAGCTCACCGGACGGTAACTATGGCTACACCTTC. This sequence encodes CASSPDGNYGYTF.

This clone has a handful of counts. V and J are TRBV5-1 and TRBJ2-2, with D tentatively TRBD2 (5 bases). V was cut by 4 bases and J by 1 base, with 8 bases left in between. CDR3 length: 14 residues. Germline lookup yields CDR1 SGHRS and CDR2 YFSETQ. CDR3 amino acids: CASSLGVNTGELFF. CDR3 bases: TGCGCCAGCAGCCTCGGGGTGAACACCGGGGAGCTGTTTTTT.

In regard to this clone: At the DNA level, this CDR3 is encoded by other sequences in the same sample as well. This chain joins TRBV11-2 and TRBJ1-2, with 12 bases matching TRBD1. V shed 5 bases, J shed 8 bases, and the junction held 6 bases outside the gene matches. In germline, CDR1 is SGHAT, CDR2 FQNNGV. The CDR3 has 14 residues. Written as DNA, the CDR3 is TGTGCCAGCAGCAGGGGACAGGGGGCTGGGGGCTACACCTTC. Its protein is CASSRGQGAGGYTF.